These 22 T cell receptor beta chains share one sample of origin, sequenced in a study of blood T cell repertoires in COVID-19. The table came from immunoSEQ multiplex PCR; TCRdb's copy has only in-frame clones and leaves some out. The sample lists some 270,000 clones, around 90% occurring once. The sequenced material came from peripheral blood. The receptor source for this set is a man aged 45-60 years with acute or convalescent COVID-19.

The chain combines TRBV10-3 with TRBJ1-5; 7 bases map to TRBD1. Germline loops: CDR1 ENHRY, CDR2 SYGVKD. This CDR3 is 15 amino acids long. The V and J ends lost 2 bases and 7 bases, in that order; junction bases with no gene match: 8. CDR3 residues: CAISEVTGAGQPQHF. Written as DNA, the CDR3 is TGTGCCATCAGTGAGGTTACAGGGGCTGGGCAGCCCCAGCATTTT.

The sample holds one count of this clone. The genes are TRBV5-8 and TRBJ1-2, with 10 bases lining up with TRBD1. The germline V gene encodes CDR1 SGHTS and CDR2 YDEGEE. This CDR3 region has 15 residues. Trimming at V came to 4 bases and at J to 4 bases, leaving 7 bases not matched to a gene. The CDR3 spells CASSPRTGGGYGYTF. CDR3 nucleotide sequence: TGTGCCAGCAGCCCGCGGACAGGGGGTGGCTATGGCTACACCTTC.

The V gene is TRBV6-6, the J gene TRBJ1-1, with 8 positions matching TRBD1. Germline values: CDR1 MNHNY, CDR2 SVGAGI (reference sequence). Germline trimming cut 6 bases from V and 2 bases from J; bases unmatched to any gene: 8. The CDR3 totals 15 residues. The CDR3 protein is CASRDGQGVNTEAFF. CDR3 in DNA: TGTGCCAGCAGGGACGGACAGGGTGTCAACACTGAAGCTTTCTTT.

J is TRBJ1-6 and V is TRBV7-2; tentatively, D is TRBD1 (6 bases). The CDR3 has 18 residues. V gave up 5 bases and J gave up 0 bases, with 17 bases separating them. Germline values: CDR1 SGHTA, CDR2 FQGNSA. The CDR3: CASSNLGQSSSYNSPLHF. As DNA, the CDR3 is TGTGCCAGCAGCAACCTAGGACAGTCGAGCTCCTATAATTCACCCCTCCACTTT.

This chain joins TRBV10-3 and TRBJ2-2; the D gene is possibly TRBD1 (6 bases). Germline V gene lookup returns CDR1 ENHRY and CDR2 SYGVKD. The CDR3 runs 14 residues. The V gene lost 6 bases and the J gene lost 2 bases, with 10 bases spanning the gap. CDR3 protein: CAIREGTNTGELFF. CDR3 in DNA: TGTGCCATCAGAGAGGGGACAAACACCGGGGAGCTGTTTTTT.

V and J are TRBV18 and TRBJ1-3; 7 bases line up with TRBD1. The CDR3 is 14 amino acids. The germline V gene encodes CDR1 KGHSH and CDR2 LQKENI. The trim removed 3 bases at V and 4 bases at J, leaving 3 bases unmatched. The CDR3 sequence is CASSPAGGGNTIYF. The CDR3 bases are TGTGCCAGCTCACCCGCAGGGGGAGGAAACACCATATATTTT.

The genes are TRBV7-2 and TRBJ2-5; 11 positions match TRBD2. CDR1 and CDR2 (germline): SGHTA, FQGNSA. The CDR3 contains 15 residues. Trimming cost V 5 bases and J 7 bases; bases outside gene matches: 9. The CDR3 reads CASSLGTSGLGTQYF. The CDR3, as DNA: TGTGCCAGCAGCCTCGGGACTAGCGGTCTCGGGACCCAGTACTTC.

The chain links TRBV9 to TRBJ2-7; possible D gene TRBD1, 6 bases. Germline V gene sequence: CDR1 SGDLS, CDR2 YYNGEE. V was clipped by 4 bases and J by 3 bases, with 14 bases between them. The CDR3 has 14 amino acids. In DNA form, the CDR3 reads TGTGCCAGCAGCCCAGACAGGTTTAACTACGAGCAGTACTTC. It codes for CASSPDRFNYEQYF.

The chain joins TRBV5-6 to TRBJ1-2, with D perhaps matching TRBD1 (6 bases). The CDR3 has 13 amino acids. The germline V gene encodes CDR1 SGHDT and CDR2 YYEEEE. V lost 0 bases and J lost 8, with 11 bases in between. CDR3 loop: CASSLAGGLGYTF. The CDR3 nucleotides are TGTGCCAGCAGCTTGGCCGGGGGGCTCGGCTACACCTTC.

The chain is built from TRBV5-1 and TRBJ1-5; D is perhaps TRBD1 (5 bases). Trimming pared 4 bases from V and 5 bases from J, leaving 13 bases between. This CDR3 is 14 amino acids long. CDR1 and CDR2 (germline): SGHRS, YFSETQ. CDR3 DNA sequence: TGCGCCAGCAGCGCCGGGACTAGTGATCAGCCCCAGCATTTT. Translating gives CASSAGTSDQPQHF.

The V call is TRBV7-9, the J call TRBJ2-2; 10 bases are a match to TRBD2. The CDR3 is made up of 13 amino acids. Losses at the gene ends were 5 bases for V and 7 bases for J; bases not matched to a gene: 1. The germline V gene encodes CDR1 SEHNR and CDR2 FQNEAQ (reference sequence). CDR3 nucleotide sequence: TGTGCCAGCAGCACTAGCGGGGTCGGGGAGCTGTTTTTT. It is translated as CASSTSGVGELFF.

The chain recombines TRBV5-4 with TRBJ1-2; TRBD1 agrees at 9 bases. In germline, CDR1 is SGHNT, CDR2 YYREEE (reference sequence). There are 15 residues in the CDR3. Trimming cost V 4 bases and J 0 bases; bases outside gene matches: 4. This CDR3 reads CASSATGGTNYGYTF. The CDR3 region has the DNA TGTGCCAGCAGCGCAACAGGGGGCACTAACTATGGCTACACCTTC.

The chain has TRBV10-3 and TRBJ2-3, with 9 positions matching TRBD2. Trimming at V came to 11 bases and at J to 1 base, leaving 4 bases not matched to a gene. The CDR3 runs to 13 residues. Germline V CDR1 and CDR2: ENHRY, SYGVKD. The CDR3 region has the DNA TGTGCCTCCTGGACTAGCGGCACAGATACGCAGTATTTT. Translating it yields CASWTSGTDTQYF.

This clone was observed a single time. The V and J genes are TRBV30 and TRBJ2-7; unclear D gene. Trimming shortened V by 1 base and J by 2 bases, and 6 bases separated the two germline ends. The CDR3 is 12 residues long. Per the germline V gene, CDR1 is GTSNPN and CDR2 is SVGIG (reference sequence). CDR3 DNA sequence: TGTGCCTGGAGTGGCGTTACCTACGAGCAGTACTTC. It encodes CAWSGVTYEQYF.

This sequence joins TRBV30 and TRBJ2-3; 7 bases fit TRBD1. Germline CDR1 is GTSNPN and CDR2 is SVGIG (reference sequence). The CDR3 length is 14 residues. V shed 4 bases, J shed 2 bases, and the junction held 6 bases outside the gene matches. This chain's CDR3 is CAWKEDRATDTQYF. The CDR3 bases are TGTGCCTGGAAGGAAGACAGGGCCACAGATACGCAGTATTTT.

The rearrangement joins TRBV5-6 to TRBJ2-1, with a weak D call TRBD1 (5 bases). Germline assignment: CDR1 SGHDT and CDR2 YYEEEE. This CDR3 region has 15 residues. V shed 0 bases and J shed 6 bases, with 13 bases lying between them. CDR3 coding DNA: TGTGCCAGCAGCTTGGCAGCGCAGGGTGGCAATGAGCAGTTCTTC. It is translated as CASSLAAQGGNEQFF.

The chain has TRBV19 and TRBJ1-4; D is undetermined. Deletions cut 2 bases from V and 10 bases from J, with 11 bases between. The CDR3 is 13 residues long. Germline V gives CDR1 LNHDA, CDR2 SQIVND (reference sequence). CDR3: CASSIIAEGKLFF. CDR3 DNA sequence: TGTGCCAGTAGTATAATCGCCGAGGGAAAACTGTTTTTT.

This rearrangement joins TRBV7-2 to TRBJ1-6; no definite D call. The CDR3 loop spans 15 amino acids. V gave up 5 bases and J gave up 8 bases, with 16 bases separating them. CDR1 and CDR2 (germline): SGHTA, FQGNSA. The CDR3 DNA reads TGTGCCAGCAGCCCCCGGAACAGCGGGTATTCACCCCTCCACTTT. Amino acid sequence: CASSPRNSGYSPLHF.

The chain links TRBV29-1 to TRBJ2-7; 11 bases are shared with TRBD1. The CDR3 sequence is 13 residues long. V lost 7 bases, J lost 4 bases, and 6 bases stayed unmatched. Germline CDR1 is SQVTM and CDR2 is ANQGSEA. The CDR3 loop reads CSARTGGSYEQYF. In nucleotides, the CDR3 is TGCAGCGCGCGGACAGGGGGCTCTTACGAGCAGTACTTC.

V gene TRBV27 combines with J gene TRBJ2-5; D perhaps matches TRBD2 (6 bases). Trimming shortened V by 5 bases and J by 2 bases, and 12 bases separated the two germline ends. Germline V gene sequence: CDR1 MNHEY, CDR2 SMNVEV (reference sequence). The CDR3 runs to 14 residues. CDR3 nucleotides: TGTGCCAGCAGTCCTCGGGACTGGCAAGAGACCCAGTACTTC. This sequence encodes CASSPRDWQETQYF.

The chain recombines TRBV29-1 with TRBJ2-1; perhaps TRBD1 as D (6 bases). The V gene's germline CDR1 is SQVTM and CDR2 ANQGSEA. V was pared by 3 bases and J by 4 bases, with 13 bases between. The length of the CDR3 is 14 residues. The CDR3 here is CSVEFQGPYNEQFF. The CDR3 DNA sequence: TGCAGCGTTGAGTTCCAGGGGCCTTACAATGAGCAGTTCTTC.

This chain uses TRBV3-1 (or the pseudogene TRBV3-2) with TRBJ2-7, with 11 bases fitting TRBD1. V shed 5 bases and J 6 bases; nucleotides not matched to a gene: 6. The CDR3 has 14 amino acids. Germline values: CDR1 LGHDT, CDR2 YNNKEL (reference sequence). CDR3 DNA sequence: TGTGCCAGCAGCTTTGGACAGGGGGCGGGCGAGCAGTACTTC. Translating it yields CASSFGQGAGEQYF.